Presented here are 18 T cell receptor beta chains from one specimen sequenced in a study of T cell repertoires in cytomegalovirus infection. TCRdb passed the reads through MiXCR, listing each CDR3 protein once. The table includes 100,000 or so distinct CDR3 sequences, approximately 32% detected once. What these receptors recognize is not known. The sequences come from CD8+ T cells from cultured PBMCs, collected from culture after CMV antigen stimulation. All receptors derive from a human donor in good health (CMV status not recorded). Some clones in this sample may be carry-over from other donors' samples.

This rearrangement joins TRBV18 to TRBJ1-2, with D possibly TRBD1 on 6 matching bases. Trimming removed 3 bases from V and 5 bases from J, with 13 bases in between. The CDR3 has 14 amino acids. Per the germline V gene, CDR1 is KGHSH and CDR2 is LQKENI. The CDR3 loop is CASSPLRDKYGYTF. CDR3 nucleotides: TGTGCCAGCTCACCTCTCCGGGACAAATATGGCTACACCTTC.

The CDR3, as DNA: TGTGCCAGCAGCTTTTCCGGGTACTACGAGCAGTACTTC. Translation: CASSFSGYYEQYF. V is TRBV11-1 and J is TRBJ2-7; D unresolved. CDR3 length equals 13 residues. Germline V lookup: CDR1 SGHAT, CDR2 FQDESV (reference sequence). V was pared by 3 bases and J by 3 bases, with 9 bases between. The full variable domain, rest sourced from reference TRBV11-1 and TRBJ2-7, is EAEVAQSPRYKITEKSQAVAFWCDPISGHATLYWYRQILGQGPELLVQFQDESVVDDSQLPKDRFSAERLKGVDSTLKIQPAELGDSAMYLCASSFSGYYEQYFGPGTRLTVT.

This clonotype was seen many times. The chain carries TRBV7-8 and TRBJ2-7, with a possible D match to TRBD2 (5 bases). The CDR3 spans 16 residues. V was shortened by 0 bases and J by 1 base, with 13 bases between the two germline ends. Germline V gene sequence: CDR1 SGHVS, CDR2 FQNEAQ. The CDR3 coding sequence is TGTGCCAGCAGCTTAGCGCAGCCCACGGGATCCTACGAGCAGTACTTC. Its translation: CASSLAQPTGSYEQYF.

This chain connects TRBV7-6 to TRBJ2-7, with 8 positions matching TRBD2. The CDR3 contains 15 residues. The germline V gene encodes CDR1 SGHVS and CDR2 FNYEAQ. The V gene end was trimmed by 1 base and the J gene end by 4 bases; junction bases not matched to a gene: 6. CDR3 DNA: TGTGCCAGCAGCTTAGAAACGGGGGGGGAATACGAGCAGTACTTC. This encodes CASSLETGGEYEQYF.

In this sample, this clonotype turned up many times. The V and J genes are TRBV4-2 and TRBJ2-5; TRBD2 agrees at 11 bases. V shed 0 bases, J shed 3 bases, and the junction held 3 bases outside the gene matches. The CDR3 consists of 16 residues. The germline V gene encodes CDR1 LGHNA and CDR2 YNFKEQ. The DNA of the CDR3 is TGTGCCAGCAGCCAAGAAGGTAGCGGGGGGGAAGAGACCCAGTACTTC. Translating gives CASSQEGSGGEETQYF.

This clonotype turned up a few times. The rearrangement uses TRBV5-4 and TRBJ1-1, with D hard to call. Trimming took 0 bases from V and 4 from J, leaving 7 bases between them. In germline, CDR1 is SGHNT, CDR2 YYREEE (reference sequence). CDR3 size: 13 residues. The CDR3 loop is CASSLDPSTEAFF. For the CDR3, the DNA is TGTGCCAGCAGCTTGGATCCTAGCACTGAAGCTTTCTTT.

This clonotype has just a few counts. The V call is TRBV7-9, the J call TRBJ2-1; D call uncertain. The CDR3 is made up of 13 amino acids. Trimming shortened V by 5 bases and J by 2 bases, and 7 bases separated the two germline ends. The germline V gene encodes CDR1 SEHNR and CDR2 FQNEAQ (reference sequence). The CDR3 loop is CASSPGTYNEQFF. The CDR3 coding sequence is TGTGCCAGCAGCCCTGGGACCTACAATGAGCAGTTCTTC.

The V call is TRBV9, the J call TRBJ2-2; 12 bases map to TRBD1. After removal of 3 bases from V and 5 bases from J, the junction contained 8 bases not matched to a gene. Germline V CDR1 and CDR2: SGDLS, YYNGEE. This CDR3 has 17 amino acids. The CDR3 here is CASSGEGTGGLTGELFF. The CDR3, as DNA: TGTGCCAGCAGCGGTGAGGGGACAGGGGGCTTGACCGGGGAGCTGTTTTTT. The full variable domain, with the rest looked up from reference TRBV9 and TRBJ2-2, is DSGVTQTPKHLITATGQRVTLRCSPRSGDLSVYWYQQSLDQGLQFLIQYYNGEERAKGNILERFSAQQFPDLHSELNLSSLELGDSALYFCASSGEGTGGLTGELFFGEGSRLTVL.

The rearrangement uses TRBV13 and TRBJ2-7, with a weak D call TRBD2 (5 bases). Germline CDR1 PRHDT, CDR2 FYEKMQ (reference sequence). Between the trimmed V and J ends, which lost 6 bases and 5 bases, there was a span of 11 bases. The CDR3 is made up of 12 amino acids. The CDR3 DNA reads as TGTGCCAGCAGTCTTATCGGGAACGAGCAGTACTTC. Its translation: CASSLIGNEQYF.

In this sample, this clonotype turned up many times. The CDR3 reads CASSSRTVNTEAFF. For the CDR3, the DNA is TGTGCCAGCAGCTCACGGACGGTGAACACTGAAGCTTTCTTT. The rearrangement uses TRBV7-8 and TRBJ1-1; no firm D call. Germline V gives CDR1 SGHVS, CDR2 FQNEAQ. V lost 4 bases and J 0 bases, leaving 9 bases between the germline ends. The CDR3 has 14 residues.

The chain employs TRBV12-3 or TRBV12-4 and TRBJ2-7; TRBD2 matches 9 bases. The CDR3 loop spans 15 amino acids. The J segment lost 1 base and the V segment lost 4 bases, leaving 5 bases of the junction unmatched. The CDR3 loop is CASSSAGGGSYEQYF. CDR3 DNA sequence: TGTGCCAGCAGTTCGGCGGGGGGGGGGTCCTACGAGCAGTACTTC.

The CDR3 spells CAISEPTGTAYNEQFF. CDR3 nucleotide sequence: TGTGCCATCAGTGAGCCTACCGGGACTGCCTACAATGAGCAGTTCTTC. V gene TRBV10-3 combines with J gene TRBJ2-1, with D possibly TRBD2 on 6 matching bases. The V gene lost 2 bases and the J gene lost 2 bases, with 13 bases spanning the gap. This CDR3 has 16 amino acids. Germline CDR1 reads ENHRY; CDR2 reads SYGVKD.

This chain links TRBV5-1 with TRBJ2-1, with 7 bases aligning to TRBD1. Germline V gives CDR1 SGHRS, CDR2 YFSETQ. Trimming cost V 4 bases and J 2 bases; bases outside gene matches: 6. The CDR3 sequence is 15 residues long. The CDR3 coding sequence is TGCGCCAGCAGCGCTCACAGGGGAGCCTACAATGAGCAGTTCTTC. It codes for CASSAHRGAYNEQFF.

CDR3: CSARGIGDLLTYEQYF. CDR3 in DNA: TGCAGTGCTAGAGGGATCGGGGACTTACTAACCTACGAGCAGTACTTC. The chain links TRBV20-1 to TRBJ2-7, with D possibly being TRBD2 (6 bases). The germline gives CDR1 DFQATT, CDR2 SNEGSKA (reference sequence). CDR3 length equals 16 residues. V was clipped by 1 base and J by 2 bases, with 18 bases between them.

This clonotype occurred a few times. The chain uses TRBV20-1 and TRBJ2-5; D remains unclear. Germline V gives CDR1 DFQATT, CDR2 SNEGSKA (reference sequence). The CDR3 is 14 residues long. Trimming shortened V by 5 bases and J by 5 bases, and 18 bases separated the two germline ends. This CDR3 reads CSARPPEVAETQYF. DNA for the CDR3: TGCAGTGCTCGACCCCCCGAGGTTGCGGAGACCCAGTACTTC.

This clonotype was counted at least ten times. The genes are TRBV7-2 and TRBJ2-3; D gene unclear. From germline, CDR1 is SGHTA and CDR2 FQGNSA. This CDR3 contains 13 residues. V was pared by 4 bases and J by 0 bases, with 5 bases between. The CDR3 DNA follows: TGTGCCAGCAGCTCGATTAGCACAGATACGCAGTATTTT. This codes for CASSSISTDTQYF.

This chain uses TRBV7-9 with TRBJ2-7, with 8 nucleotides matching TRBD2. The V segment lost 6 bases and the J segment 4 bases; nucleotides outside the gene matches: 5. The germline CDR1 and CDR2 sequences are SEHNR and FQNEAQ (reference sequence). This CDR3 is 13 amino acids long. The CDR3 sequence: CASRPPGGYEQYF. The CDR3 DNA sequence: TGTGCCAGCAGGCCCCCGGGGGGGTACGAGCAGTACTTC.

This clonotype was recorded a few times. The CDR3 sequence is CASSDSRQGLSSYGYTF. The CDR3 nucleotides read TGTGCCAGCAGTGACTCTAGGCAGGGTTTGAGCTCCTATGGCTACACCTTC. The chain combines TRBV6-4 with TRBJ1-2, with D perhaps matching TRBD1 (5 bases). Germline V gene sequence: CDR1 MRHNA, CDR2 SNTAGT. With 0 bases removed from V and 4 bases from J, the gap between germline ends came to 18 bases. This CDR3 region has 17 residues.